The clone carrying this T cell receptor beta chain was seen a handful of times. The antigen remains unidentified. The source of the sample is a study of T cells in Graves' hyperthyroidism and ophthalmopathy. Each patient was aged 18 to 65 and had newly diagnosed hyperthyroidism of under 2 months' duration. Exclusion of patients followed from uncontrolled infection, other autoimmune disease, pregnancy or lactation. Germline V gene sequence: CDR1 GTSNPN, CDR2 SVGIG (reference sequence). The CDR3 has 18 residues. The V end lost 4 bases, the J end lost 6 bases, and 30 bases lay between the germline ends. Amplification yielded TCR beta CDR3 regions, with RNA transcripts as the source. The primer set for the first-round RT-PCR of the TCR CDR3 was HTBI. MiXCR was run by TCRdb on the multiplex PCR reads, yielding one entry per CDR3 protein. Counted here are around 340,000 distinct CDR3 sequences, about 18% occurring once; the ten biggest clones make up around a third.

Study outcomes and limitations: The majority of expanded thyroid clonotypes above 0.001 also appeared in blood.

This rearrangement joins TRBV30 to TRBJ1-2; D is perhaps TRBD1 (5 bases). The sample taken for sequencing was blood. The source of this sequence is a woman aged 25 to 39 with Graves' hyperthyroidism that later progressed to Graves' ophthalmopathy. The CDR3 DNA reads TGTGCCTGGACGGCAAGGGACCTAACATACCCACCCATACATGGCTACACCTTC. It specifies CAWTARDLTYPPIHGYTF.